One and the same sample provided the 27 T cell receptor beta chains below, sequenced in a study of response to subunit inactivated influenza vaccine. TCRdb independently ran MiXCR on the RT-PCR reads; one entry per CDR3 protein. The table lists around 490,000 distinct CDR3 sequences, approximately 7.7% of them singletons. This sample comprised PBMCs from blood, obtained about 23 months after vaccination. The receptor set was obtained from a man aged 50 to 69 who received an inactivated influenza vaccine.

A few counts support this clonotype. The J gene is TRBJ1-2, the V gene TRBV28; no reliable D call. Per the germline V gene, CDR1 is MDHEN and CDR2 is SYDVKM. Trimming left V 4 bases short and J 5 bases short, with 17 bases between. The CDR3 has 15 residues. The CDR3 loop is CASSSPVATLYGYTF. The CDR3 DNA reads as TGTGCCAGCAGTTCGCCGGTGGCCACTCTTTATGGCTACACCTTC.

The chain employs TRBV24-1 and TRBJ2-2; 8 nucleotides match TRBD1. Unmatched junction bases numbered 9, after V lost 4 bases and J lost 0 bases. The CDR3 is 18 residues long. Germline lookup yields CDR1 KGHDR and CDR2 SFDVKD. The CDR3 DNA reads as TGTGCCACCAGTGAGGTCGGGACAGGTCACGCGAACACCGGGGAGCTGTTTTTT. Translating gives CATSEVGTGHANTGELFF.

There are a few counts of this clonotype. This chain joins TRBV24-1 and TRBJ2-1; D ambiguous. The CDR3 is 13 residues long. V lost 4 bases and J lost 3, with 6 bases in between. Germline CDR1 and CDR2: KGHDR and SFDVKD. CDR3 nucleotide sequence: TGTGCCACCAGTGACAAGCTCTACAATGAGCAGTTCTTC. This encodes CATSDKLYNEQFF.

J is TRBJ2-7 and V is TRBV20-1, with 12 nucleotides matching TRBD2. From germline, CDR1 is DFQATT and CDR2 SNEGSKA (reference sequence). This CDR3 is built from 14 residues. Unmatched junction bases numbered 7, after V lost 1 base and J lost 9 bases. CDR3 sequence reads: CSARVPSGRAGQYF. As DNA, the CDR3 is TGCAGTGCTAGAGTGCCTAGCGGGAGGGCCGGGCAGTACTTC.

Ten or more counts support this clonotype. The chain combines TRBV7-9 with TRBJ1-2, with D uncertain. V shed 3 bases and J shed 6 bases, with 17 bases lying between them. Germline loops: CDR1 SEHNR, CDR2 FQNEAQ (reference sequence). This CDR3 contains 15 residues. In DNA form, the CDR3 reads TGTGCCAGCAGCTTGCCAGGTACCCCGAAAGATGGCTACACCTTC. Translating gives CASSLPGTPKDGYTF.

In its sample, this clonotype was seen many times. This chain's CDR3 is CASSYGTSGRAVNEQFF. The CDR3 nucleotides are TGCGCCAGCAGCTATGGGACTAGCGGGAGGGCCGTCAATGAGCAGTTCTTC. The chain joins TRBV5-1 to TRBJ2-1; 16 bases line up with TRBD2. The J segment lost 6 bases and the V segment lost 3 bases, leaving 6 bases of the junction unmatched. Germline CDR1 SGHRS, CDR2 YFSETQ. CDR3 length: 17 residues.

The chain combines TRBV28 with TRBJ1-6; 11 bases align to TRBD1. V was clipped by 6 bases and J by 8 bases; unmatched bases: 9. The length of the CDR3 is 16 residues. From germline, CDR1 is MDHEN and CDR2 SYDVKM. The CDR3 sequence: CASRKGQGVGDSPLHF. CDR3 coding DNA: TGTGCCAGCAGGAAGGGACAGGGGGTAGGAGATTCACCCCTCCACTTT. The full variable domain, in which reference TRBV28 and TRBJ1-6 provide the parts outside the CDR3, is DVKVTQSSRYLVKRTGEKVFLECVQDMDHENMFWYRQDPGLGLRLIYFSYDVKMKEKGDIPEGYSVSREKKERFSLILESASTNQTSMYLCASRKGQGVGDSPLHFGNGTRLTVT.

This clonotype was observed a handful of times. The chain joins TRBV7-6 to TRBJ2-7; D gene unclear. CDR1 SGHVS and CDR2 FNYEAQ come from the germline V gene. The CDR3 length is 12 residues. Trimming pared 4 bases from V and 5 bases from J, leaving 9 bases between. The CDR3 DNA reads TGTGCCAGCAGCTCCCTTATCAACGAGCAGTACTTC. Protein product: CASSSLINEQYF.

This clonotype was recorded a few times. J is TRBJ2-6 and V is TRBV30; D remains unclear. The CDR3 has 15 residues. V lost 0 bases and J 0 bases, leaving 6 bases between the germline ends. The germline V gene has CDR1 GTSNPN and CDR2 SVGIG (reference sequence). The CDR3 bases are TGTGCCTGGAGTGTACTGTACTCTGGGGCCAACGTCCTGACTTTC. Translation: CAWSVLYSGANVLTF.

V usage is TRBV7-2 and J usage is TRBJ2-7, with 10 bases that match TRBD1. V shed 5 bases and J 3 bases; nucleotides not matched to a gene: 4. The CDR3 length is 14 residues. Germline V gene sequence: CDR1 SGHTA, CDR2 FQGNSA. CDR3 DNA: TGTGCCAGCAGCGCGACAGGGGGCGGCTACGAGCAGTACTTC. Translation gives CASSATGGGYEQYF.

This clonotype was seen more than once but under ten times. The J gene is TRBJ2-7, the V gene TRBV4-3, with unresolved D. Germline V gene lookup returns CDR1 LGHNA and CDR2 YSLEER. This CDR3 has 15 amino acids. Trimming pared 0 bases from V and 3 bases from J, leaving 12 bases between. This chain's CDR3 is CASSQEINTYYEQYF. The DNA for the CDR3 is TGCGCCAGCAGCCAAGAGATCAACACCTACTACGAGCAGTACTTC.

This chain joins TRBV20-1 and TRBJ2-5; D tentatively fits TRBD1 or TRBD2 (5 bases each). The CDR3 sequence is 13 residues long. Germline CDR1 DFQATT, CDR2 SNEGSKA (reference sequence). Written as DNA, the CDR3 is TGCAGCGCCCCCCCAACACTAGGGGTGACCCAGTACTTC. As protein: CSAPPTLGVTQYF.

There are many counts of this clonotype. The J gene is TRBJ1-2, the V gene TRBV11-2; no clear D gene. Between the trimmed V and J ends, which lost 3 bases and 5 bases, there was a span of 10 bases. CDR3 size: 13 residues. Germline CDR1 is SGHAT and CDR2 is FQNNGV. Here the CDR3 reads CASSFRSPYGYTF. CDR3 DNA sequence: TGTGCCAGCAGCTTCCGATCCCCATATGGCTACACCTTC.

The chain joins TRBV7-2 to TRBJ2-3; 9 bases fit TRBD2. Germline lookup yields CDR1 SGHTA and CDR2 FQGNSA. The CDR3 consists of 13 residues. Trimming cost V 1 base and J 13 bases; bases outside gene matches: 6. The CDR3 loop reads CASSLVGGRAKYF. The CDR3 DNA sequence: TGTGCCAGCAGCTTAGTCGGCGGGAGGGCAAAGTATTTT.

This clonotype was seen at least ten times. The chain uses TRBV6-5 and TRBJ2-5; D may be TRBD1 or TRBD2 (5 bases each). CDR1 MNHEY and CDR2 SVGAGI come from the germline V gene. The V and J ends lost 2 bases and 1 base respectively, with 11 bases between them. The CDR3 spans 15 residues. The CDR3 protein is CASSYRHGGQETQYF. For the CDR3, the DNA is TGTGCCAGCAGTTACCGCCATGGGGGCCAAGAGACCCAGTACTTC.

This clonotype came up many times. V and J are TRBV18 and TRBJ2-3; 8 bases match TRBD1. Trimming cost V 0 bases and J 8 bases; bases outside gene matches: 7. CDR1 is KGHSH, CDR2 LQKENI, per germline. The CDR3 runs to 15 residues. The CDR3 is CASSPPGRGLGTQYF. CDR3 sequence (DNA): TGTGCCAGCTCACCACCGGGCAGGGGGCTTGGTACGCAGTATTTT.

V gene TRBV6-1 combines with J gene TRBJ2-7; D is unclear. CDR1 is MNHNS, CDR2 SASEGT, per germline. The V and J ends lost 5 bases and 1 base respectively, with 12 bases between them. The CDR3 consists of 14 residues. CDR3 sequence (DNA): TGTGCCAGCAGTCCCAAAGAAACTTCCTACGAGCAGTACTTC. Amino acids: CASSPKETSYEQYF.

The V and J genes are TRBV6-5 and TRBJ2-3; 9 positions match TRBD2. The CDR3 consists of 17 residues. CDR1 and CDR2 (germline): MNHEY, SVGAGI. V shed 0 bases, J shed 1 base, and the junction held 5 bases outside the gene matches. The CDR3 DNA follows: TGTGCCAGCAGTTACTCCCTCGGCGGGAGGGGCACAGATACGCAGTATTTT. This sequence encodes CASSYSLGGRGTDTQYF.

In DNA form, the CDR3 reads TGCGCCAGCAGCTACCGGGAGAGCATTGGAGATACGCAGTATTTT. It specifies CASSYRESIGDTQYF. The chain uses TRBV5-1 and TRBJ2-3; the D gene is possibly TRBD2 (6 bases). Trimming pared 3 bases from V and 5 bases from J, leaving 16 bases between. The CDR3 covers 15 residues. The germline V gene has CDR1 SGHRS and CDR2 YFSETQ. The whole variable domain, filled in from reference TRBV5-1 and TRBJ2-3, reads KAGVTQTPRYLIKTRGQQVTLSCSPISGHRSVSWYQQTPGQGLQFLFEYFSETQRNKGNFPGRFSGRQFSNSRSEMNVSTLELGDSALYLCASSYRESIGDTQYFGPGTRLTVL.

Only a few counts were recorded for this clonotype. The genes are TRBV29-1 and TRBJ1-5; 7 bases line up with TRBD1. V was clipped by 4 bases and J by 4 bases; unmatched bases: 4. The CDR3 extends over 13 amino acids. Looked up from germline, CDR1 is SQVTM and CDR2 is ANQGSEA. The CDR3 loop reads CSVGQGENQPQHF. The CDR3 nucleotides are TGCAGCGTTGGCCAGGGGGAAAATCAGCCCCAGCATTTT.

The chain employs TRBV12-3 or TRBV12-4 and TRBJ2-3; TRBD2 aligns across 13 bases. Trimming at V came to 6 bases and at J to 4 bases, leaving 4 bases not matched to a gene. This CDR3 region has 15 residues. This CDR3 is CASRRTSGRPDTQYF. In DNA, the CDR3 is TGTGCCAGCAGACGGACTAGCGGGAGACCAGATACGCAGTATTTT.

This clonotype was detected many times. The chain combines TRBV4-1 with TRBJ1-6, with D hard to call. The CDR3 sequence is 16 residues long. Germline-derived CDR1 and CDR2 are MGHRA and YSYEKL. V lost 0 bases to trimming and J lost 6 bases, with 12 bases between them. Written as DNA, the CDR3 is TGCGCCAGCAGCCAAGAAAAGGGTCTAACTAATTCACCCCTCCACTTT. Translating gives CASSQEKGLTNSPLHF.

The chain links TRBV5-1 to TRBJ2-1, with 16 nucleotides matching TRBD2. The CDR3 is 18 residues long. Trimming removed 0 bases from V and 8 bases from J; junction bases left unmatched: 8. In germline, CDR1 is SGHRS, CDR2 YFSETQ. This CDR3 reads CASSLAKGLAGGLDEQFF. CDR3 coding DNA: TGCGCCAGCAGCTTGGCCAAGGGACTAGCGGGAGGGTTGGATGAGCAGTTCTTC.

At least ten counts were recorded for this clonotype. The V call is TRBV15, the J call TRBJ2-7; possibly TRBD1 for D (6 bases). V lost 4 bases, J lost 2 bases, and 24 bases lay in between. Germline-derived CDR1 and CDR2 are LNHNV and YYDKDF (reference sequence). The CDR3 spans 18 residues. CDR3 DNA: TGTGCCACCAGCAAAATTCAGGGGTTCTCCTTTTTCGCCTACGAGCAGTACTTC. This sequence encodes CATSKIQGFSFFAYEQYF.

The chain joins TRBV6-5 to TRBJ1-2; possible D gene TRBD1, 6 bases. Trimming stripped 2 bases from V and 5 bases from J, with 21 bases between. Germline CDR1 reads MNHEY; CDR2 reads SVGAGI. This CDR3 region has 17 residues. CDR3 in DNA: TGTGCCAGCAGTTACCCTGGGACACCCAATGGGGCTTATGGCTACACCTTC. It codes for CASSYPGTPNGAYGYTF.

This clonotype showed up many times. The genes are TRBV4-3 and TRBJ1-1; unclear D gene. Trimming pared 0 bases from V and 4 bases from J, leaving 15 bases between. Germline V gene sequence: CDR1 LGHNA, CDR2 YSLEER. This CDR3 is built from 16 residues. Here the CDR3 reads CASSQDPSGRGTEAFF. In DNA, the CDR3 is TGCGCCAGCAGCCAAGATCCCTCGGGGAGAGGCACTGAAGCTTTCTTT.

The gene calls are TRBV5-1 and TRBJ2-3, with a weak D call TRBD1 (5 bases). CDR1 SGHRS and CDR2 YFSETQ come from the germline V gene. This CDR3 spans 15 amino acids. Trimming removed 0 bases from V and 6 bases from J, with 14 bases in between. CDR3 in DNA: TGCGCCAGCAGCTTGGGGCAGGGCAATTTGGATACGCAGTATTTT. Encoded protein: CASSLGQGNLDTQYF.